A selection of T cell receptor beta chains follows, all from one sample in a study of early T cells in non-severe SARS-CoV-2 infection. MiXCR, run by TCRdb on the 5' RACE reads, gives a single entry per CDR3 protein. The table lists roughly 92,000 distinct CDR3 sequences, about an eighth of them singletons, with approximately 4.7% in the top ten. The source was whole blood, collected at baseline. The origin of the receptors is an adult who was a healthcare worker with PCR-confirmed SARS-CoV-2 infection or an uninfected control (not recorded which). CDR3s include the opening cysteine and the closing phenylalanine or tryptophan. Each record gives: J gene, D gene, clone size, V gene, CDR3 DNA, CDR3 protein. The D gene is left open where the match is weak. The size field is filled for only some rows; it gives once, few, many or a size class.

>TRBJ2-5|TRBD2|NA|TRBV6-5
TGTGCCAGCAGTTACCGGAGCGGGGGGGACCAAGAGACCCAGTACTTC
CASSYRSGGDQETQYF
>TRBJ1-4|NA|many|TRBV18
TGTGCCAGCTCCCACGAAAAACTGTTTTTT
CASSHEKLFF
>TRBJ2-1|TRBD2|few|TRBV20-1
TGCAGTGCTAGAGTTGGAAATAGCGGGCTAAATGAGCAGTTCTTC
CSARVGNSGLNEQFF
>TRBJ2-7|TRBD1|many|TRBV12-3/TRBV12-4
TGTGCCAGCAGTAACAGGGGACACTACGAGCAGTACTTC
CASSNRGHYEQYF
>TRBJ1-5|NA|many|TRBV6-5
TGTGCCACCGGGGGCAGCAATCAGCCCCAGCATTTT
CATGGSNQPQHF
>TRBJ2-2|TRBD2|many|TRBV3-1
TGTGCCAGCAGCCGGGGACTAGCGGGGCCGAACACCGGGGAGCTGTTTTTT
CASSRGLAGPNTGELFF
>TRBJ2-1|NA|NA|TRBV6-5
TGTGCCAGCACCCCCCGAAAAGGGGGTCGTTACAATGAGCAGTTCTTC
CASTPRKGGRYNEQFF
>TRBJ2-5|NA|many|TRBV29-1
TGCAGCGTTAAAGACGGGTACCAAGAGACCCAGTACTTC
CSVKDGYQETQYF
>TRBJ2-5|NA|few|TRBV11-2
TGTGCCAGCATCCGCCGGGGTGGCGAGACCCAGTACTTC
CASIRRGGETQYF
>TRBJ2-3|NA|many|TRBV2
TGTGCCAGCAGTGAAAGGGGGCGGGAGAAGGCAGATACGCAGTATTTT
CASSERGREKADTQYF
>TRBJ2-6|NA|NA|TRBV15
TGTGCCACCAGCAGAGAATTTAAGGGGTCTGGGGCCAACGTCCTGACTTTC
CATSREFKGSGANVLTF
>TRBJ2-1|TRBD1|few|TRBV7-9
TGTGCCAGCAGCCTCGGGACAGGGGGGTCGAATGAGCAGTTCTTC
CASSLGTGGSNEQFF
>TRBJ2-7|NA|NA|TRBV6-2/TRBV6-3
TGTGCCAGCAGTTACTACAGGAGCTCCTACGAGCAGTACTTC
CASSYYRSSYEQYF
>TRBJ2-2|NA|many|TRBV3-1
TGTGCCAGCAGCCAATGGTGGGAGCTGTTTTTT
CASSQWWELFF
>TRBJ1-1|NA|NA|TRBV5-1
TGCGCCAGCAGCTTGGCCGGGGGGGCTCTGACTGAAGCTTTCTTT
CASSLAGGALTEAFF
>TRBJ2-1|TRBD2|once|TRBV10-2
TGCGCCAGCAGTGACGAACCTGGACTAGCGGGTCTCAATGAGCAGTTCTTC
CASSDEPGLAGLNEQFF
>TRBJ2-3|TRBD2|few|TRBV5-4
TGTGCCAGCAGCGTTCCTCACGCTCAAGCGGGATCCACAGATACGCAGTATTTT
CASSVPHAQAGSTDTQYF
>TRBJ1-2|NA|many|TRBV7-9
TGTGCCAGCAGCTTGTCGGACGGTGGCTACACCTTC
CASSLSDGGYTF
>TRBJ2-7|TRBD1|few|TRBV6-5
TGTGCCAGCAGGAACCTAGGGCAGGGGGATACCTACGAGCAGTACTTC
CASRNLGQGDTYEQYF
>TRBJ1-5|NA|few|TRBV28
TGTGCCAGCAGTTTTCTCCCCCGGGAGTGGACAAAGAGGGGCAATCAGCCCCAGCATTTT
CASSFLPREWTKRGNQPQHF
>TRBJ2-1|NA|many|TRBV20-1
TGCAGTGCTACCAGCGAGGGGGACAATGAGCAGTTCTTC
CSATSEGDNEQFF
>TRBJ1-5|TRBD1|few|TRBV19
TGTGCCAGTACCCCGGGGGGGGGACAGGCCAATCAGCCCCAGCATTTT
CASTPGGGQANQPQHF
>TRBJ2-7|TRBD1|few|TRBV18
TGTGCCAGCTCGCCACAGGGGGGCGAGCAGTACTTC
CASSPQGGEQYF
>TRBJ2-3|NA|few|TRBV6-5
NA
CASSYVGPGQASTDTQYF
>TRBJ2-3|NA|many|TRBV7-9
TGTGCCAGCAGCTCCTTTCTTAGGGATACGCAGTATTTT
CASSSFLRDTQYF
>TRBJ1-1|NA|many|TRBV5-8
TGTGCCAGCAGCTTAGCTGACACTGAAGCTTTCTTT
CASSLADTEAFF
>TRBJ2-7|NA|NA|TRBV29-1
TGCAGCGTTGATTGGGGGGCCAAGCAGTACTTC
CSVDWGAKQYF
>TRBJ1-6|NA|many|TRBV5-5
TGTGCCAGCAGCTTGGACCCCCGGGGGGCATCACCCCTCCACTTT
CASSLDPRGASPLHF
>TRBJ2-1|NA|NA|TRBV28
TGTGCCAGCAGCCAGGACAGCGCGACCTACAATGAGCAGTTCTTC
CASSQDSATYNEQFF
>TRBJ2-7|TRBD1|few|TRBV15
TGTGCCACCAGCAGAGATGTAGGGACAGTCTACGAGCAGTACTTC
CATSRDVGTVYEQYF